The T cell receptor beta chain described here comes from a study of cytomegalovirus exposure and HLA in healthy donors. Looking at the study overall: About 80 million unique TCRs from HLA-typed donors were held in an early data release.

The CDR3 is made up of 16 amino acids. V lost 7 bases and J lost 4; bases outside the gene matches: 12. Germline V gives CDR1 ENHRY, CDR2 SYGVKD. As for this clone: What it binds is not known.

General study results and limits: Previous analysis showed most TCR beta V segments were productive about 87% or about 30% of the time. TCR beta V- and J-gene trimming was later associated with a missense DCLRE1C variant. Most TCR sequences were rare, but some public TCRs occurred in many donors.

Both 60 Vbeta primers and 13 Jbeta primers went into the PCR. Clones were read by immunoSEQ multiplex PCR, and TCRdb kept only the in-frame ones, dropping some. The table lists some 160,000 clones, under 90% of them singletons. This sequence joins TRBV10-3 and TRBJ2-1; 8 bases line up with TRBD2. The sequencing input was PBMCs. The receptor was isolated from a boy aged 2 to 10 in good health and CMV-seronegative. The CDR3 protein is CAIKAGGLQNYNEQFF. The CDR3 nucleotides read TGTGCCATCAAGGCGGGGGGTCTGCAGAATTACAATGAGCAGTTCTTC.